Shown below are 13 T cell receptor beta chains from a single sample sequenced in a study of cytomegalovirus exposure and HLA in healthy donors (dated by TCRdb to the late 2010s). The library was prepared using the immunoSEQ multiplex PCR assay. This is the immuneACCESS table as TCRdb keeps it, with only in-frame sequences that have V and J called. A part of the clones is gone; compared with another copy, unresolved V genes explain less than half, and the rest is unexplained. This sample is represented by 150,000 to 200,000 clones; roughly 86% of them were singletons. The biggest ten clones account for roughly 2.6% of the sample. Sequences were obtained from PBMCs. The receptors shown here come from a man younger than 35 in good health and CMV-seropositive.

This chain links TRBV7-9 with TRBJ1-2; no clear D gene. Germline V gene sequence: CDR1 SEHNR, CDR2 FQNEAQ (reference sequence). CDR3 length: 12 residues. Trimming shortened V by 2 bases and J by 5 bases, and 6 bases separated the two germline ends. CDR3 coding DNA: TGTGCCAGCAGCTTATCGGGGTATGGCTACACCTTC. It translates to CASSLSGYGYTF.

This clone was detected once. V gene TRBV7-2 combines with J gene TRBJ2-7; D not resolved. CDR3 size: 14 residues. The V gene's germline CDR1 is SGHTA and CDR2 FQGNSA. Trimming removed 3 bases from V and 0 bases from J, with 9 bases in between. As DNA, the CDR3 is TGTGCCAGCAGCTTTTACTTAAGCTCCTACGAGCAGTACTTC. Translating gives CASSFYLSSYEQYF. Looking up the rest from reference TRBV7-2 and TRBJ2-7 gives the full variable domain: GAGVSQSPSNKVTEKGKDVELRCDPISGHTALYWYRQSLGQGLEFLIYFQGNSAPDKSGLPSDRFSAERTGGSVSTLTIQRTQQEDSAVYLCASSFYLSSYEQYFGPGTRLTVT.

J is TRBJ1-2 and V is TRBV15; 11 bases map to TRBD1. CDR3 size: 13 residues. The trim removed 3 bases at V and 6 bases at J, leaving 0 bases unmatched. Germline V lookup: CDR1 LNHNV, CDR2 YYDKDF (reference sequence). The CDR3 reads CATSRGQGDGYTF. CDR3 bases: TGTGCCACCAGCAGGGGACAGGGGGATGGCTACACCTTC.

J is TRBJ2-1 and V is TRBV18, with 9 bases that match TRBD2. The ends lost 3 bases at V and 10 bases at J; junction bases unmatched: 13. Per the germline V gene, CDR1 is KGHSH and CDR2 is LQKENI. The CDR3 is 16 residues long. For the CDR3, the DNA is TGTGCCAGCTCACCCTTGGAAGCGGGAGGCTTTGGGGAGCAGTTCTTC. It yields the protein CASSPLEAGGFGEQFF.

This clone was detected only once. This sequence joins TRBV19 and TRBJ1-6; maybe TRBD1 (5 bases). The V gene lost 6 bases and the J gene lost 3 bases, with 18 bases spanning the gap. The CDR3 has 17 residues. Looked up from germline, CDR1 is LNHDA and CDR2 is SQIVND (reference sequence). The chain's CDR3 is CASSLGTKPSYNSPLHF. CDR3 nucleotides: TGTGCCAGTAGCCTCGGGACTAAACCGAGCTATAATTCACCCCTCCACTTT.

J is TRBJ2-5 and V is TRBV5-6; possibly TRBD1 for D (6 bases). V was cut by 4 bases and J by 4 bases, with 11 bases left in between. Germline-derived CDR1 and CDR2 are SGHDT and YYEEEE. The CDR3 loop spans 13 amino acids. The CDR3 DNA follows: TGTGCCAGCAGCGGAGGACAGCGAGAGACCCAGTACTTC. Its translation is CASSGGQRETQYF. The whole variable domain, remainder taken from reference TRBV5-6 and TRBJ2-5, is DAGVTQSPTHLIKTRGQQVTLRCSPKSGHDTVSWYQQALGQGPQFIFQYYEEEERQRGNFPDRFSGHQFPNYSSELNVNALLLGDSALYLCASSGGQRETQYFGPGTRLLVL.

The chain links TRBV7-9 to TRBJ2-3; tentatively, D is TRBD2 (5 bases). The V end lost 7 bases, the J end lost 4 bases, and 6 bases lay between the germline ends. Germline lookup yields CDR1 SEHNR and CDR2 FQNEAQ (reference sequence). The CDR3 is made up of 11 amino acids. The CDR3 DNA is TGTGCCAGCACGAGGGCAGATACGCAGTATTTT. Its protein product is CASTRADTQYF.

This chain links TRBV29-1 with TRBJ2-5, with a weak D call TRBD1 (5 bases). The CDR3 runs to 12 residues. Trimming took off 8 bases at V and 1 base at J, with 11 bases between the two ends. Germline-derived CDR1 and CDR2 are SQVTM and ANQGSEA. CDR3 in DNA: TGCAGCACCGGACAAATCCAAGAGACCCAGTACTTC. Its protein product is CSTGQIQETQYF.

The chain uses TRBV28 and TRBJ2-1, with TRBD2 matching over 9 bases. V shed 7 bases, J shed 9 bases, and the junction held 10 bases outside the gene matches. The CDR3 loop spans 14 amino acids. From germline, CDR1 is MDHEN and CDR2 SYDVKM. CDR3 sequence reads: CASITRREGREQFF. For the CDR3, the DNA is TGTGCCAGCATCACCCGGCGGGAGGGGCGTGAGCAGTTCTTC.

This clone was counted a few times. The same CDR3 arises from other DNA sequences in this sample as well. The chain couples TRBV9 to TRBJ2-1; 9 bases are a match to TRBD1. The trim removed 0 bases at V and 7 bases at J, leaving 5 bases unmatched. This CDR3 comprises 15 residues. Germline CDR1 SGDLS, CDR2 YYNGEE. CDR3 residues: CASSVEGQGGNEQFF. CDR3 DNA: TGTGCCAGCAGCGTAGAGGGACAGGGTGGGAATGAGCAGTTCTTC.

Comment on this clone: A read error may account for a junction end that differs from germline. This chain joins TRBV6-5 and TRBJ2-7; 8 bases are shared with TRBD1. The CDR3 spans 13 residues. In germline, CDR1 is MNHEY, CDR2 SVGAGI. The CDR3 DNA reads as TGTGCCAGCAGTAACTCAGGGGGCAGGGAGCAGTACTTC. Translation: CASSNSGGREQYF.

This rearrangement joins TRBV18 to TRBJ1-2, with TRBD1 identical over 7 bases. CDR1 and CDR2 (germline): KGHSH, LQKENI. The CDR3 has 15 amino acids. V gave up 3 bases and J gave up 3 bases; unmatched junction bases: 7. CDR3 amino acids: CASSPTTGTDYGYTF. The CDR3 nucleotides read TGTGCCAGCTCACCCACCACCGGGACAGACTATGGCTACACCTTC.

CDR3 in amino acids: CASSPTGERYNEQFF. CDR3 nucleotide sequence: TGTGCCAGCAGCCCCACAGGGGAGAGGTACAATGAGCAGTTCTTC. The rearrangement uses TRBV9 and TRBJ2-1; 7 bases fit TRBD1. V dropped 4 bases and J dropped 4; count of bases not matched to a gene: 8. This CDR3 has 15 residues. Germline V gives CDR1 SGDLS, CDR2 YYNGEE. The whole variable domain, filled in from reference TRBV9 and TRBJ2-1, reads DSGVTQTPKHLITATGQRVTLRCSPRSGDLSVYWYQQSLDQGLQFLIQYYNGEERAKGNILERFSAQQFPDLHSELNLSSLELGDSALYFCASSPTGERYNEQFFGPGTRLTVL.